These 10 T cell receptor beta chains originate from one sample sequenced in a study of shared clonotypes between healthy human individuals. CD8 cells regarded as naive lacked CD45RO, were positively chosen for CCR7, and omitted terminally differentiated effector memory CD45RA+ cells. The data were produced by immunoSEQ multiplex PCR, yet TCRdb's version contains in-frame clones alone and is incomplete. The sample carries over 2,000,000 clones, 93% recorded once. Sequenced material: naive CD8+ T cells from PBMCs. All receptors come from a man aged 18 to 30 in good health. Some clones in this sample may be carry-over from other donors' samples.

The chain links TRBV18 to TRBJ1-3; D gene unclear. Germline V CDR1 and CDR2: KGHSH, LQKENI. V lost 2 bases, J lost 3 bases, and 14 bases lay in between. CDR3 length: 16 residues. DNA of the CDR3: TGTGCCAGCTCACCAGCCGACCGGCGGTATGGAAACACCATATATTTT. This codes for CASSPADRRYGNTIYF.

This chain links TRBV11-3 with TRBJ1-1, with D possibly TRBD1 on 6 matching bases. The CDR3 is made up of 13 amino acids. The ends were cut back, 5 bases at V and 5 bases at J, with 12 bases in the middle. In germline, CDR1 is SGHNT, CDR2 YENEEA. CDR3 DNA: TGTGCCAGCAGCCCAGGGGCTCGGACTGAAGCTTTCTTT. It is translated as CASSPGARTEAFF. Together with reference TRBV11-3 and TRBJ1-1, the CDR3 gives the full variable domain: EAGVVQSPRYKIIEKKQPVAFWCNPISGHNTLYWYLQNLGQGPELLIRYENEEAVDDSQLPKDRFSAERLKGVDSTLKIQPAELGDSAVYLCASSPGARTEAFFGQGTRLTVV.

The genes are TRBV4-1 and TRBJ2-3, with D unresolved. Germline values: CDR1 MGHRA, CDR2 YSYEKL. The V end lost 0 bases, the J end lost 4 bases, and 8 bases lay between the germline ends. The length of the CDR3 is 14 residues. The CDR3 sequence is CASSQEGWADTQYF. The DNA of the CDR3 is TGCGCCAGCAGCCAAGAGGGGTGGGCAGATACGCAGTATTTT.

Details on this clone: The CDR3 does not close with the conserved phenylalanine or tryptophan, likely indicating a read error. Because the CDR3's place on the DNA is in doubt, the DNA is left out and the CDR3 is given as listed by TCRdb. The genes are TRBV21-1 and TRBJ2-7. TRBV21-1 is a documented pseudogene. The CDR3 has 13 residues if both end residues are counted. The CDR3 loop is CASSNDLKRATLP.

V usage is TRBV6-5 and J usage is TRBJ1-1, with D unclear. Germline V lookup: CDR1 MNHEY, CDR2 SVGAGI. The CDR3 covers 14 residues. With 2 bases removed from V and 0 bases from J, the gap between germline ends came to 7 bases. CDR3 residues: CASSYRQVNTEAFF. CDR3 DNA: TGTGCCAGCAGTTACCGGCAAGTGAACACTGAAGCTTTCTTT.

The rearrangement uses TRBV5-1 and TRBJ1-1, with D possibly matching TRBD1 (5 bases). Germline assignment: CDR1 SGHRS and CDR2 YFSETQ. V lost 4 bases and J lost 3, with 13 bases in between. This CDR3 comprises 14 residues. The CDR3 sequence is CASSPWGEDTEAFF. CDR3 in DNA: TGCGCCAGCAGCCCGTGGGGGGAAGACACTGAAGCTTTCTTT.

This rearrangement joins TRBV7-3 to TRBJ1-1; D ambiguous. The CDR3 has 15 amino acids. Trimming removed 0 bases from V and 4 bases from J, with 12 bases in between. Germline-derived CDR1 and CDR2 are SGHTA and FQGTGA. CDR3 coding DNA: TGTGCCAGCAGCTTAACAGGTGGCGTGGGCACTGAAGCTTTCTTT. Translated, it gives CASSLTGGVGTEAFF.

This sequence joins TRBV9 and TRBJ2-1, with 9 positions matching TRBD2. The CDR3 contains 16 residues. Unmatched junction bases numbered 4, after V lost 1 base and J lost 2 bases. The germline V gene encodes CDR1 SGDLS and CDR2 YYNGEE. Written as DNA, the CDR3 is TGTGCCAGCAGCGTATCCGGGACTAGCCCCTACAATGAGCAGTTCTTC. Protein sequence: CASSVSGTSPYNEQFF. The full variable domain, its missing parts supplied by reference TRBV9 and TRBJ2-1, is DSGVTQTPKHLITATGQRVTLRCSPRSGDLSVYWYQQSLDQGLQFLIQYYNGEERAKGNILERFSAQQFPDLHSELNLSSLELGDSALYFCASSVSGTSPYNEQFFGPGTRLTVL.

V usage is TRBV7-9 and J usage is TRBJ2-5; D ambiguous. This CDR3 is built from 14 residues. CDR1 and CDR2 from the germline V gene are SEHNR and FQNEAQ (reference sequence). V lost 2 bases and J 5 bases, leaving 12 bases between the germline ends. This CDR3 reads CASSLTPARETQYF. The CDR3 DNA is TGTGCCAGCAGCTTAACACCTGCGAGGGAGACCCAGTACTTC. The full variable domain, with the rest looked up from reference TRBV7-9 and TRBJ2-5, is DTGVSQNPRHKITKRGQNVTFRCDPISEHNRLYWYRQTLGQGPEFLTYFQNEAQLEKSRLLSDRFSAERPKGSFSTLEIQRTEQGDSAMYLCASSLTPARETQYFGPGTRLLVL.

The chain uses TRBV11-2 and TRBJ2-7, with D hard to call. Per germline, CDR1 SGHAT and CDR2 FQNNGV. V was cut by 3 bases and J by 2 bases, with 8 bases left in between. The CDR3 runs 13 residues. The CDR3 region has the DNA TGTGCCAGCAGCTTCTCAGAAACCTACGAGCAGTACTTC. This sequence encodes CASSFSETYEQYF.